This T cell receptor (beta chain) stems from a study of blood T cell repertoires in COVID-19. Study context: T cells, B-cell-depleted T cells, or PBMCs supplied cDNA or gDNA.

Per the original methods: Estimation of nucleated cell counts relied on the amplification of reference gene primers. Repertoires were generated with immunoSEQ multiplex PCR, while TCRdb's copy carries only in-frame clones and drops some. V and J calls and clone size are as listed in that table; D and trimming were resolved from the DNA. Counted here are some 100,000 clones, roughly 78% occurring once; the ten biggest clones make up 6% to 7.5%. This receptor was identified in a man in his fifties with active or convalescent COVID-19. The material sequenced was peripheral blood.

The DNA of the CDR3 is TGTGCCAGCAGTTCGCGACAGGGGTATTCACCCCTCCACTTT. Its protein product is CASSSRQGYSPLHF. The rearrangement links TRBV6-5 to TRBJ1-6, with TRBD1 identical over 8 bases. The germline V gene encodes CDR1 MNHEY and CDR2 SVGAGI. CDR3 length: 14 residues. V shed 4 bases, J shed 8 bases, and the junction held 4 bases outside the gene matches.